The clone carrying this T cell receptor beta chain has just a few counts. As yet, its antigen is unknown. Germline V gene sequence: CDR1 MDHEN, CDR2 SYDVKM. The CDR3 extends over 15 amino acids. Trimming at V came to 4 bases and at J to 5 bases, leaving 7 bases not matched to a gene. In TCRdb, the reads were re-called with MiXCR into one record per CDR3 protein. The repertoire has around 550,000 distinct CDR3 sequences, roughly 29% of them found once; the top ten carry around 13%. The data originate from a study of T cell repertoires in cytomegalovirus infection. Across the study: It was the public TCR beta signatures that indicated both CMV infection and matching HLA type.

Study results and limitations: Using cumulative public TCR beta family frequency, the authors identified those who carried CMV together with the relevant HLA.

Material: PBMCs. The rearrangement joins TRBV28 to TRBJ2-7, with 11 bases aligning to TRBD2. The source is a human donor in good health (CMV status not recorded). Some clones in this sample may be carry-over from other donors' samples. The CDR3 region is CASSSQGTSGDEQYV. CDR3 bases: TGTGCCAGCAGTTCCCAAGGGACTAGCGGTGACGAGCAGTACGTC.